These 28 T cell receptor beta chains share one sample of origin, sequenced in a study of T cells in Graves' hyperthyroidism and ophthalmopathy. Amplified regions were TCR beta CDR3 sequences from RNA transcripts. In the first-round RT-PCR of the TCR CDR3, the HTBI primer set was used. TCRdb passed the multiplex PCR reads through MiXCR, listing each CDR3 protein once. Of some 760,000 distinct CDR3 sequences listed, approximately 14% are singletons. The source material was blood. Receptors originate from a woman under 30 with Graves' hyperthyroidism.

This clonotype has a handful of counts. The chain carries TRBV11-1 and TRBJ2-3, with unresolved D. The V gene lost 3 bases and the J gene lost 5 bases, with 9 bases spanning the gap. This CDR3 has 13 residues. CDR1 and CDR2 from the germline V gene are SGHAT and FQDESV (reference sequence). The CDR3 spells CASSFRRIDTQYF. The CDR3 region has the DNA TGTGCCAGCAGCTTTCGGCGGATAGATACGCAGTATTTT.

The table lists this clonotype with a count of one. The chain carries TRBV6-1 and TRBJ1-1, with no clear D. This CDR3 is 15 amino acids long. The V end was cut by 3 bases, the J end by 8 bases, with 19 bases between. Germline V gene data show CDR1 as MNHNS and CDR2 as SASEGT. In DNA, the CDR3 is TGTGCCAGCAGTGATAGGGCCTTCGATCGTGCGGAAGCTTTCTTT. This translates into CASSDRAFDRAEAFF.

This clonotype occurred many times. The chain recombines TRBV6-1 with TRBJ1-3, with a weak D call TRBD1 (5 bases). Trimming took 3 bases from V and 0 from J, leaving 12 bases between them. The CDR3 length is 16 residues. Germline V gives CDR1 MNHNS, CDR2 SASEGT. CDR3 region: CASSELDMTSGNTIYF. For the CDR3, the DNA is TGTGCCAGCAGTGAGTTGGACATGACCTCTGGAAACACCATATATTTT.

This clonotype was picked up many times. The chain uses TRBV11-2 and TRBJ1-2; no reliable D call. Trimming removed 1 base from V and 7 bases from J, with 7 bases in between. Germline CDR1 is SGHAT and CDR2 is FQNNGV. The CDR3 sequence is 12 residues long. The CDR3 is CASSLVGPGYTF. DNA of the CDR3: TGTGCCAGCAGCTTAGTAGGCCCTGGCTACACCTTC.

The chain recombines TRBV13 with TRBJ2-5; 10 nucleotides line up with TRBD2. The J segment lost 2 bases and the V segment lost 5 bases, leaving 5 bases of the junction unmatched. CDR3 length: 15 amino acids. Germline V CDR1 and CDR2: PRHDT, FYEKMQ (reference sequence). The chain's CDR3 is CASSARTSGQETQYF. The CDR3 nucleotides are TGTGCCAGCAGCGCCCGGACTAGCGGACAAGAGACCCAGTACTTC.

This clonotype was picked up many times. The chain is built from TRBV7-9 and TRBJ2-3; 10 bases match TRBD2. Germline V gene data show CDR1 as SEHNR and CDR2 as FQNEAQ (reference sequence). This CDR3 is 16 amino acids long. Unmatched junction bases numbered 7, after V lost 5 bases and J lost 2 bases. DNA of the CDR3: TGTGCCAGCAGCCCCCCACTAGCGGGATACACAGATACGCAGTATTTT. Protein sequence: CASSPPLAGYTDTQYF.

This rearrangement joins TRBV4-1 to TRBJ2-2; the D gene is possibly TRBD1 (5 bases). V lost 4 bases and J lost 2, with 14 bases in between. The CDR3 runs 16 residues. CDR1 is MGHRA, CDR2 YSYEKL, per germline. Here the CDR3 reads CASSPPRASNTGELFF. The CDR3 DNA reads TGCGCCAGCAGCCCACCCAGGGCGAGCAACACCGGGGAGCTGTTTTTT.

This clonotype was recorded at least ten times. The V gene is TRBV6-2 or TRBV6-3, the J gene TRBJ1-1; D uncertain. The CDR3 has 13 amino acids. The V gene's germline CDR1 is MNHEY and CDR2 SVGEGT. The V end was cut by 5 bases, the J end by 0 bases, with 7 bases between. CDR3 loop: CASSQVMNTEAFF. The CDR3 bases are TGTGCCAGCAGTCAGGTCATGAACACTGAAGCTTTCTTT.

At least ten counts were recorded for this clonotype. The V call is TRBV30, the J call TRBJ2-1, with 9 nucleotides matching TRBD2. The CDR3 totals 14 residues. Germline V CDR1 and CDR2: GTSNPN, SVGIG (reference sequence). V trimming: 2 bases; J trimming: 4 bases; junction bases outside the gene matches: 3. CDR3 residues: CAWSRSGRYNEQFF. As DNA, the CDR3 is TGTGCCTGGAGTCGTAGCGGGAGATACAATGAGCAGTTCTTC.

V and J are TRBV20-1 and TRBJ2-7; possibly TRBD2 for D (5 bases). V was pared by 0 bases and J by 7 bases, with 19 bases between. CDR1 DFQATT and CDR2 SNEGSKA come from the germline V gene (reference sequence). This CDR3 is built from 15 residues. Written as DNA, the CDR3 is TGCAGTGCTAGAGAAGCCCGGAACCTCCGGGGAGAGCAGTACTTC. Its protein is CSAREARNLRGEQYF.

This clonotype was counted only a few times. The chain recombines TRBV7-3 with TRBJ2-3; 10 positions match TRBD2. Germline CDR1 is SGHTA and CDR2 is FQGTGA. Trimming cost V 1 base and J 3 bases; bases outside gene matches: 13. The CDR3 has 19 amino acids. The CDR3 protein is CASSLMEREGLSITDTQYF. The CDR3 coding sequence is TGTGCCAGCAGCTTAATGGAGCGGGAGGGGCTCTCCATAACAGATACGCAGTATTTT.

This rearrangement joins TRBV18 to TRBJ1-6; 10 nucleotides match TRBD1. Germline V gene lookup returns CDR1 KGHSH and CDR2 LQKENI. The trim removed 4 bases at V and 4 bases at J, leaving 1 base unmatched. This CDR3 has 15 amino acids. CDR3 sequence (DNA): TGTGCCAGCTCACTGGGACAGGGGTATAATTCACCCCTCCACTTT. Its translation is CASSLGQGYNSPLHF.

At least ten counts were recorded for this clonotype. The chain joins TRBV3-1 to TRBJ1-5; D is possibly TRBD1 (6 bases). The CDR3 extends over 15 amino acids. Germline CDR1 is LGHDT and CDR2 is YNNKEL (reference sequence). V gave up 1 base and J gave up 4 bases, with 11 bases separating them. CDR3: CASSQGLQGNQPQHF. Here the CDR3 DNA reads TGTGCCAGCAGCCAAGGATTACAGGGAAATCAGCCCCAGCATTTT.

The J gene is TRBJ2-7, the V gene TRBV6-1; 12 bases agree with TRBD2. Germline V CDR1 and CDR2: MNHNS, SASEGT. The V and J ends lost 7 bases and 1 base, in that order; junction bases with no gene match: 11. This CDR3 is built from 17 residues. CDR3 protein: CASNSRLAGVVSYEQYF. CDR3 nucleotide sequence: TGTGCCAGCAACTCGAGACTAGCGGGAGTCGTGTCCTACGAGCAGTACTTC.

There are many counts of this clonotype. The V gene is TRBV6-1, the J gene TRBJ2-1; D is unresolved. The CDR3 has 15 amino acids. V shed 1 base and J shed 6 bases, with 13 bases lying between them. Germline CDR1 and CDR2: MNHNS and SASEGT. The DNA of the CDR3 is TGTGCCAGCAGTGAAGAGGGATTGAGGAGCAATGAGCAGTTCTTC. Translation: CASSEEGLRSNEQFF.

This clonotype was counted at least ten times. This chain connects TRBV4-3 to TRBJ2-3, with D unclear. Per germline, CDR1 LGHNA and CDR2 YSLEER. V dropped 1 base and J dropped 6 bases, with 8 bases sitting between them. The CDR3 totals 13 residues. DNA for the CDR3: TGCGCCAGCAGCCAAGCGAGTTGGGATACGCAGTATTTT. Protein product: CASSQASWDTQYF.

This clonotype appeared many times. The chain employs TRBV7-3 and TRBJ2-2; D is undetermined. This CDR3 has 14 amino acids. V lost 10 bases and J lost 5, with 17 bases in between. CDR1 is SGHTA, CDR2 FQGTGA, per germline. CDR3 region: CATAATVTTGELFF. As DNA, the CDR3 is TGTGCCACCGCGGCTACGGTGACAACCGGGGAGCTGTTTTTT.

This rearrangement joins TRBV27 to TRBJ1-4; the D gene is possibly TRBD1 (5 bases). The germline CDR1 and CDR2 sequences are MNHEY and SMNVEV (reference sequence). Trimming pared 6 bases from V and 7 bases from J, leaving 18 bases between. CDR3 size: 15 residues. CDR3 DNA: TGTGCCAGCAGACCCCCCGTGGGGCGGGGTGAAAAACTGTTTTTT. Protein product: CASRPPVGRGEKLFF.

This clonotype occurred many times. CDR3 nucleotides: TGTGCCAGCTCACTCGACTCGAGCCAAGAGACCCAGTACTTC. Protein sequence: CASSLDSSQETQYF. The chain carries TRBV18 and TRBJ2-5; D unresolved. This CDR3 contains 14 residues. The V gene lost 4 bases and the J gene lost 1 base, with 10 bases spanning the gap. CDR1 and CDR2 from the germline V gene are KGHSH and LQKENI.

V gene TRBV6-1 combines with J gene TRBJ2-1; 10 bases are a match to TRBD2. CDR1 and CDR2 (germline): MNHNS, SASEGT. The CDR3 length is 15 residues. Losses at the gene ends were 6 bases for V and 7 bases for J; bases not matched to a gene: 9. This CDR3 is CASRVAGGGRNEQFF. The CDR3 DNA reads TGTGCCAGCAGGGTAGCGGGAGGCGGTCGGAATGAGCAGTTCTTC.

The J gene is TRBJ2-1, the V gene TRBV29-1, with 7 positions matching TRBD2. Germline values: CDR1 SQVTM, CDR2 ANQGSEA. CDR3 length equals 13 residues. With 6 bases clipped from V and 3 bases from J, the junction kept 5 bases outside the gene matches. The CDR3 DNA reads as TGCAGCGTAACTAGCGTAGGCTACAATGAGCAGTTCTTC. This codes for CSVTSVGYNEQFF.

This clonotype has at least ten counts. The chain has TRBV28 and TRBJ2-7; D possibly matches TRBD1 or TRBD2 (6 bases each). CDR3 length equals 14 residues. Trimming took 8 bases from V and 3 from J, leaving 17 bases between them. Looked up from germline, CDR1 is MDHEN and CDR2 is SYDVKM. This CDR3 reads CASGLGGRDYEQYF. The CDR3 DNA follows: TGTGCCAGCGGCCTGGGGGGCAGGGACTACGAGCAGTACTTC.

The sample holds a few counts of this clonotype. The chain recombines TRBV7-2 with TRBJ1-4; tentatively, D is TRBD1 (5 bases). Germline CDR1 and CDR2: SGHTA and FQGNSA. The CDR3 is made up of 15 amino acids. Trimming stripped 1 base from V and 6 bases from J, with 12 bases between. The CDR3 nucleotides read TGTGCCAGCAGCTTAGAAGCCAGGGAATATGAAAAACTGTTTTTT. It yields the protein CASSLEAREYEKLFF.

This clonotype was observed at least ten times. The rearrangement uses TRBV7-9 and TRBJ2-7, with 8 nucleotides matching TRBD1. The CDR3 covers 14 residues. With 2 bases clipped from V and 4 bases from J, the junction kept 4 bases outside the gene matches. Germline CDR1 SEHNR, CDR2 FQNEAQ (reference sequence). CDR3 bases: TGTGCCAGCAGCTTACGGGACAGGCCATACGAGCAGTACTTC. This sequence encodes CASSLRDRPYEQYF.

The chain recombines TRBV6-1 with TRBJ2-7, with 8 bases that match TRBD2. This CDR3 has 14 residues. The trim removed 7 bases at V and 2 bases at J, leaving 7 bases unmatched. Germline CDR1 MNHNS, CDR2 SASEGT. In DNA form, the CDR3 reads TGTGCCAGCATCCCGGAAGCGGGAGCCTACGAGCAGTACTTC. It encodes CASIPEAGAYEQYF.

This clonotype was recorded a few times. This chain connects TRBV4-1 to TRBJ1-2, with 9 bases lining up with TRBD1. The trim removed 2 bases at V and 4 bases at J, leaving 8 bases unmatched. In germline, CDR1 is MGHRA, CDR2 YSYEKL. This CDR3 is 16 amino acids long. The CDR3: CASSQPNRGRGYGYTF. The CDR3 DNA follows: TGCGCCAGCAGCCAACCTAACAGGGGGCGCGGCTATGGCTACACCTTC.

A note on this clonotype: A clone one base away is much larger, so this may be a read error. The genes are TRBV20-1 and TRBJ2-1; the D is unclear. Germline V gene data show CDR1 as DFQATT and CDR2 as SNEGSKA (reference sequence). This CDR3 has 13 residues. V gave up 1 base and J gave up 10 bases, with 14 bases separating them. CDR3 bases: TGCAGTGCTAGAGGTGCCGGAACCTACGAGCAGTTCTTC. Encoded protein: CSARGAGTYEQFF.

This clonotype has a handful of counts. The chain recombines TRBV24-1 with TRBJ2-3; TRBD2 aligns across 16 bases. The CDR3 covers 20 residues. Germline V lookup: CDR1 KGHDR, CDR2 SFDVKD. The V and J ends lost 5 bases and 2 bases, in that order; junction bases with no gene match: 12. CDR3 DNA: TGTGCCACCAGTGCCCCTCGGAGGGGACTAGCGGGAGGGCCCACAGATACGCAGTATTTT. This gives the protein CATSAPRRGLAGGPTDTQYF.